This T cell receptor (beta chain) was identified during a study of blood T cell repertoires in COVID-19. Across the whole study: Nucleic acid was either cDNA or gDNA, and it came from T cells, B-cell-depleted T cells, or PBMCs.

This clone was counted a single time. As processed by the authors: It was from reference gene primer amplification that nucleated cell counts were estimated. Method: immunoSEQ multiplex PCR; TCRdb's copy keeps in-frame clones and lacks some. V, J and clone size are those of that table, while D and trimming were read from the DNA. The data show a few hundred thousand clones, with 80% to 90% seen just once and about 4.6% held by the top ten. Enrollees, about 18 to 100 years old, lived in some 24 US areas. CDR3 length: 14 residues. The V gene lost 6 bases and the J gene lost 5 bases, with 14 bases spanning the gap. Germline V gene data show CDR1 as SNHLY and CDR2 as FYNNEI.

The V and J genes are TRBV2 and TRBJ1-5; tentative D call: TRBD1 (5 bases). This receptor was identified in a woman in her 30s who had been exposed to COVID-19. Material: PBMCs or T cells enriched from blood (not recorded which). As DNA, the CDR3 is TGTGCCAGCAGACCCCGACAGTCCCATCAGCCCCAGCATTTT. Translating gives CASRPRQSHQPQHF.